The present T cell receptor beta chain was sequenced within a study of cytomegalovirus exposure and HLA in healthy donors. Broader study findings: V- and J-gene trimming of TCR beta was linked (in a later analysis) to a missense DCLRE1C variant. A later analysis found most CMV-associated TCR beta chains apparently HLA-restricted.

Details on this clone: Its antigen remains unidentified.

The PCR contained 60 Vbeta and 13 Jbeta primers. Generated by immunoSEQ multiplex PCR, the TCRdb table keeps only in-frame clones and is missing some. This sample has some 130,000 clones, with about 70% found just once. This CDR3 has 15 amino acids. Germline CDR1 and CDR2: MRHNA and SNTAGT. V was cut by 2 bases and J by 7 bases, with 17 bases left in between. There were likely unrecorded immune exposures, though donors were nominally healthy when sampled. The receptor was isolated from a man aged 35-49 years in good health and CMV-seronegative. Sequenced material: PBMCs. V and J are TRBV6-4 and TRBJ1-2, with D possibly being TRBD1 (5 bases). The CDR3 DNA reads as TGTGCCAGCAGTGACCAAACGGCAGGGCGGGGTGGCTACACCTTC. Protein: CASSDQTAGRGGYTF.